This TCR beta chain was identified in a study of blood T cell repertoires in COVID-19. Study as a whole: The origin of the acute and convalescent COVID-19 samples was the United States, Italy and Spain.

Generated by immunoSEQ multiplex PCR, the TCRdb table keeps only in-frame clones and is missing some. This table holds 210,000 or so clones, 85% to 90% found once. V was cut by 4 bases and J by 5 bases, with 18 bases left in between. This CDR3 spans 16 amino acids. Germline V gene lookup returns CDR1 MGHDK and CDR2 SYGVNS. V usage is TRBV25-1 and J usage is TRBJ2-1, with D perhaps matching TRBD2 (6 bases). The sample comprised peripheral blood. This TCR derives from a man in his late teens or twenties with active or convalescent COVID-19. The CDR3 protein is CASSVRVAGWDNEQFF. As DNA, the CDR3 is TGTGCCAGCAGTGTCCGGGTGGCGGGATGGGACAATGAGCAGTTCTTC. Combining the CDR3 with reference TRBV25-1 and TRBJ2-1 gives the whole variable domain EADIYQTPRYLVIGTGKKITLECSQTMGHDKMYWYQQDPGMELHLIHYSYGVNSTEKGDLSSESTVSRIRTEHFPLTLESARPSHTSQYLCASSVRVAGWDNEQFFGPGTRLTVL.